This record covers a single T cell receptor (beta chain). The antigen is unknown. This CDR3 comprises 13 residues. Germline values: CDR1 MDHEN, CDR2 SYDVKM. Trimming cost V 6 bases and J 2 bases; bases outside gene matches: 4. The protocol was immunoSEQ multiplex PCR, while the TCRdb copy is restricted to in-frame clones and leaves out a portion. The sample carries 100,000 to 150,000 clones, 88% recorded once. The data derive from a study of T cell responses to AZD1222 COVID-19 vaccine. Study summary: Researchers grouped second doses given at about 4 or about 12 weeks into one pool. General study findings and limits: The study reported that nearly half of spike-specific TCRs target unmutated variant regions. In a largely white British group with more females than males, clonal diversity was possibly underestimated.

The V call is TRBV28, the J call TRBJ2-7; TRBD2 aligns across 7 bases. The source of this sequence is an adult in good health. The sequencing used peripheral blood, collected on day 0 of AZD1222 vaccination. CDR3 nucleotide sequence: TGTGCCAGCAGGGGCGGGGGTCCCTACGAGCAGTACTTC. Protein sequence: CASRGGGPYEQYF.